Sequencing of this T cell receptor beta chain was carried out in a study of vaccination and CD4 T cells after COVID-19. Study-level background: The interval from dose two to post-vaccine sampling had a median of around 79 days, and it ranged from 14 to 241. Control cultures were supplied with a CEFX pool, an HIV-1 Nef pool, or no peptide at all.

Broader study findings: Relatively few convalescent patients were studied, without early post-infection timepoints.

Treatment denoted: roughly 10-day PBMC culture with coronavirus spike peptide pools or control peptides (ViraFEST assay). Cultures used around 2 million PBMCs per well, about 9.9 IU/ml IL-2 and roughly 9 ug/ml peptides. A remark on this clonotype: What it recognizes is unknown.

Cultured CD4+ T cells had their DNA profiled by the Oncomine TCR Beta short-read assay. MiXCR, applied by TCRdb to the PCR reads, yields one record per CDR3 protein. The repertoire has 11,000 to 15,000 distinct CDR3 sequences, about half of them found once; the top ten carry about 10%. The CDR3 contains 19 residues. The germline V and J ends were trimmed by 0 bases and 5 bases, with 25 bases remaining between them. CDR1 and CDR2 from the germline V gene are MNHEY and SVGEGT. The V call is TRBV6-2 or TRBV6-3, the J call TRBJ2-5, with D uncertain. Sequencing was carried out using CD4+ T cells from blood, cultured in vitro. The source is a human donor who had recovered from COVID-19. CDR3 DNA: TGTGCCAGCAGTTACTCTGTGACAAGGGCCTCCTGGAGCTTGGAGACCCAGTACTTC. Amino acids: CASSYSVTRASWSLETQYF.